This T cell receptor (beta chain) appears in the sequencing data of a study of T cell responses to AZD1222 COVID-19 vaccine. There are 14 residues in the CDR3. The V segment lost 7 bases and the J segment 4 bases; nucleotides outside the gene matches: 9. Germline CDR1 and CDR2: MNHEY and SVGAGI. Study-wide results and caveats: Without day 14 samples, only post-peak T cell repertoires were studied.

Some clones are missing from TCRdb's copy, which holds only in-frame ones; the method was immunoSEQ multiplex PCR. The repertoire holds about 56,000 clones, with approximately 86% as singletons. As concerns this clone: Its antigen remains unknown.

The TCR was taken from an adult in good health. The rearrangement links TRBV6-5 to TRBJ1-2; 7 nucleotides align to TRBD1. The specimen comprised peripheral blood, sampled on day 0 of AZD1222 vaccination. Written as DNA, the CDR3 is TGTGCCAGCACCTCCCAGGGGGGGGCCTATGGCTACACCTTC. Amino acid sequence: CASTSQGGAYGYTF.